This TCR beta chain was captured in a study of CXCR3-negative and CXCR3-positive naive CD8 T cells. Study in general: The study obtained roughly 130 million TRB reads, about 1.5 +/- 0.3 million per library.

Findings and limits, study-wide: A higher hydrophobicity marked the TRB CDR3s of CXCR3-positive naive cells versus CXCR3-negative naive cells.

Note on this clonotype: Its antigen remains unidentified.

The CDR3 covers 13 residues. Researchers prepared the TRB cDNA libraries using 5' RACE with UMI labels. TCRdb reprocessed the 5' RACE reads, keeping one entry per CDR3 protein, no DNA. The listing contains some 150,000 distinct CDR3 sequences. The receptor comes from a human donor in good health. Some clones in this sample may be carry-over from other donors' samples. The sample was naive CXCR3+ CD8+ T cells from blood. Subset denoted: CD45RO-CCR7+CD27+CD95- naive CD8+ T cells expressing CXCR3 (TNR3+). The chain combines TRBV21-1 with TRBJ1-1; TCRdb indicates TRBD1, and absent DNA this call remains unverified. TRBV21-1 is recorded as a pseudogene. The CDR3 loop is CASSKGGVTEAFF.